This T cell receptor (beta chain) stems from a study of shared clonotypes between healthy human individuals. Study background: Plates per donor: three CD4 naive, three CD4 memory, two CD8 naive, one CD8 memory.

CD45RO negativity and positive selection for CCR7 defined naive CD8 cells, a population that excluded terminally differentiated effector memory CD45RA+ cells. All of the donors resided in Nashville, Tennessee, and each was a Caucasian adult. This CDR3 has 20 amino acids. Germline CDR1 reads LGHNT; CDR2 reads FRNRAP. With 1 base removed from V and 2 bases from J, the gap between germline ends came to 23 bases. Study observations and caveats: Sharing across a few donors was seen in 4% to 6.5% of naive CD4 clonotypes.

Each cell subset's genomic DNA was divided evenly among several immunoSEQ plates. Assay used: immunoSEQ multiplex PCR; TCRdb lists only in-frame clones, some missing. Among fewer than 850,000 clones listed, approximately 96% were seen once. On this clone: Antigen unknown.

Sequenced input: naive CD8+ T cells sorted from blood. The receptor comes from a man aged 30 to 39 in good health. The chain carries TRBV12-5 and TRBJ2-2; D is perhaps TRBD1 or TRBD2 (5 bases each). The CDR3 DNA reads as TGTGCTAGTGGTTTGGCTCGGGACCAATACCCGATACTTAACACCGGGGAGCTGTTTTTT. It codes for CASGLARDQYPILNTGELFF.